This entry lists 14 T cell receptor beta chains sequenced from one sample in a study of Ad26.COV2.S vaccination and SARS-CoV-2 variants. Libraries were prepared by immunoSEQ multiplex PCR; TCRdb keeps only in-frame clonotypes and omits some of them. Among about 350,000 clones listed, 85% to 90% were seen once. Treatment: about 20 received Ad26.COV2.S at low or high dose, single or two shots; roughly five received placebo; per-sample allocation not given. Day 63 after the first injection of vaccine or placebo was the sampling time. The sample was peripheral blood, taken in a trial of Ad26.COV2.S vaccine versus placebo. Receptors originate from a person aged 18-65 years who received the Ad26.COV2.S COVID-19 vaccine or a placebo.

The CDR3 reads CASSESTGAPNEQFF. CDR3 bases: TGCGCCAGCAGCGAGTCGACAGGGGCACCCAATGAGCAGTTCTTC. The chain carries TRBV5-1 and TRBJ2-1; 8 bases match TRBD1. CDR3 size: 15 residues. Germline-derived CDR1 and CDR2 are SGHRS and YFSETQ. V lost 4 bases, J lost 6 bases, and 9 bases stayed unmatched.

CDR3 DNA: TGTGCCAGCAGCTCCTCGGGACTCCTTTCCCCTATTAGCAATCAGCCCCAGCATTTT. Its protein product is CASSSSGLLSPISNQPQHF. V is TRBV5-6 and J is TRBJ1-5, with a tentative D call TRBD1 (5 bases). V lost 3 bases and J lost 0, with 22 bases in between. The CDR3 spans 19 residues. CDR1 and CDR2 from the germline V gene are SGHDT and YYEEEE.

The chain couples TRBV7-9 to TRBJ1-3; D is uncertain. The CDR3 covers 17 residues. In germline, CDR1 is SEHNR, CDR2 FQNEAQ (reference sequence). The V end was cut by 6 bases, the J end by 0 bases, with 18 bases between. The CDR3 DNA follows: TGTGCCAGCAGGCCGGAGCTCAGGAGTTCCTCTGGAAACACCATATATTTT. It is translated as CASRPELRSSSGNTIYF.

The rearrangement joins TRBV4-3 to TRBJ2-1; 13 bases match TRBD2. V shed 3 bases, J shed 9 bases, and the junction held 8 bases outside the gene matches. This CDR3 has 16 residues. Germline values: CDR1 LGHNA, CDR2 YSLEER. The CDR3 region has the DNA TGCGCCAGCAGCCAGACCAGACTAGCGGGGGGAGGTGAGCAGTTCTTC. Its protein product is CASSQTRLAGGGEQFF.

The genes are TRBV19 and TRBJ2-7, with TRBD1 as a possible D gene (6 bases). CDR1 is LNHDA and CDR2 is SQIVND in the germline V gene (reference sequence). CDR3 size: 15 residues. V lost 6 bases, J lost 4 bases, and 19 bases lay in between. As DNA, the CDR3 is TGTGCCAGTAGGCCAACCGGGACAAACTCATACGAGCAGTACTTC. This gives the protein CASRPTGTNSYEQYF. Combining the CDR3 with reference TRBV19 and TRBJ2-7 gives the whole variable domain DGGITQSPKYLFRKEGQNVTLSCEQNLNHDAMYWYRQDPGQGLRLIYYSQIVNDFQKGDIAEGYSVSREKKESFPLTVTSAQKNPTAFYLCASRPTGTNSYEQYFGPGTRLTVT.

This rearrangement joins TRBV7-2 to TRBJ1-2; 9 nucleotides align to TRBD1. The V and J ends lost 0 bases and 3 bases, in that order; junction bases with no gene match: 8. The CDR3 runs 17 residues. The germline V gene encodes CDR1 SGHTA and CDR2 FQGNSA. In nucleotides, the CDR3 is TGTGCCAGCAGCTTAGCCCCCGGGACAGGGAGGGACTATGGCTACACCTTC. This translates into CASSLAPGTGRDYGYTF.

The rearrangement links TRBV12-3 or TRBV12-4 to TRBJ2-5; perhaps TRBD2 as D (6 bases). Deletions cut 6 bases from V and 7 bases from J, with 15 bases between. The CDR3 runs to 13 residues. The CDR3 here is CASRPGVSGTQYF. The CDR3 DNA is TGTGCCAGCAGGCCGGGAGTAAGTGGGACCCAGTACTTC.

This clone has a handful of counts. The chain links TRBV9 to TRBJ2-2; the D gene could be TRBD1 or TRBD2 (6 bases each). Germline loops: CDR1 SGDLS, CDR2 YYNGEE. This CDR3 contains 16 residues. V was trimmed by 4 bases and J by 3 bases, leaving 16 bases between them. In DNA, the CDR3 is TGTGCCAGCAGCATAAAGGGGGGTACGGACACCGGGGAGCTGTTTTTT. As protein: CASSIKGGTDTGELFF.

V usage is TRBV28 and J usage is TRBJ1-1; 9 positions agree with TRBD1. V lost 8 bases, J lost 1 base, and 8 bases stayed unmatched. The CDR3 runs to 15 residues. The V gene's germline CDR1 is MDHEN and CDR2 SYDVKM. The CDR3 is CASDDRGEGNTEAFF. CDR3 sequence (DNA): TGTGCCAGCGACGACAGGGGGGAAGGGAACACTGAAGCTTTCTTT.

This clone was detected only once. The V call is TRBV19, the J call TRBJ1-2; D uncertain. CDR3 length: 13 amino acids. Between the trimmed V and J ends, which lost 1 base and 4 bases, there was a span of 7 bases. CDR1 LNHDA and CDR2 SQIVND come from the germline V gene (reference sequence). The CDR3 nucleotides are TGTGCCAGTAGTATAGGCCAGACCTATGGCTACACCTTC. Residues: CASSIGQTYGYTF.

This chain connects TRBV19 to TRBJ2-7, with TRBD1 as a possible D gene (6 bases). Germline V CDR1 and CDR2: LNHDA, SQIVND (reference sequence). V lost 7 bases to trimming and J lost 3 bases, with 16 bases between them. The CDR3 spans 14 residues. The CDR3 DNA follows: TGTGCCAGTAATTTAGGGGCAGGGGACTACGAGCAGTACTTC. Translated: CASNLGAGDYEQYF.

The chain combines TRBV5-1 with TRBJ1-6; D might be TRBD1 (5 bases). CDR1 is SGHRS, CDR2 YFSETQ, per germline. V dropped 3 bases and J dropped 10 bases, with 14 bases sitting between them. This CDR3 is 14 amino acids long. The DNA for the CDR3 is TGCGCCAGCAGCTCGGGACGGGGCGACTCACCCCTCCACTTT. This sequence encodes CASSSGRGDSPLHF.

The rearrangement joins TRBV10-1 to TRBJ2-3; tentative D call: TRBD2 (6 bases). This CDR3 has 14 residues. The V and J ends lost 4 bases and 1 base respectively, with 9 bases between them. Germline V gene data show CDR1 as WNHNN and CDR2 as SYGVQD (reference sequence). CDR3: CASSGVAGTDTQYF. The CDR3 DNA follows: TGCGCCAGCAGTGGAGTAGCGGGCACAGATACGCAGTATTTT.

V gene TRBV7-8 combines with J gene TRBJ1-3; D gene uncertain. V gave up 5 bases and J gave up 0 bases, with 11 bases separating them. CDR1 is SGHVS and CDR2 is FQNEAQ in the germline V gene. The CDR3 totals 15 residues. The CDR3 protein is CASSPRLYSGNTIYF. The CDR3 DNA reads TGTGCCAGCAGCCCGAGACTGTACTCTGGAAACACCATATATTTT.